Sequencing of this T cell receptor (beta chain) was carried out in a study of blood T cell repertoires in COVID-19 (dated by TCRdb to 2018 to 2020). Some background on the complete study: Samples from collaborators originated in the United States, Italy and Spain and spanned both the acute and convalescent phases of COVID-19. The material from the prospective study consisted of cDNA or gDNA derived from T cells, B-cell-depleted T cells, or PBMCs. The dataset comprised deeply sampled blood TCRbeta repertoires from subjects exposed to, actively infected with, or recovered from COVID-19. The repertoires were made available in a free public database intended to serve as a resource for research on the immune response to SARS-CoV-2. Samples came from the ongoing ImmuneRACE study (first 160 participants) plus 1,254 subjects from 6 global collaborators. Nearly every sample came with metadata listing a de-identified subject ID, COVID-19 status, age in years and sex. Where available, HLA class I and class II types were obtained from metadata supplied by the sample provider rather than from assay-based typing.

Trimmed from V: 6 bases; trimmed from J: 4 bases; junction bases lacking a gene match: 14. Including the terminal cysteine and phenylalanine, the CDR3 comprises 15 residues. Just CDR3 DNA is preserved here, 45 bases in frame from base 1. CDR1 and CDR2 were assigned from the germline V gene (reference sequence) as GTSNPN and SVGIG. A second Seattle source provided samples from volunteer blood donors who had recovered from COVID-19. The collaborating institutions used their own protocols to collect whole blood in K2EDTA tubes. For TCRbeta analysis, collaborator samples were shipped as frozen whole blood, as isolated PBMCs, or as DNA extracted from either sample type. Summary of the overall study and its limitations: How much clinical and demographic metadata was included differed by source and by participant, and the metadata was provided uncurated.

Concerning this clone itself: Its cognate antigen has yet to be identified. No base quality values were provided; no much bigger clone lies one nucleotide off.

The immunoSEQ Assay, a bias-controlled multiplex PCR, was used to amplify TCRbeta CDR3 regions from genomic DNA. The original pipeline was this. Nucleated cell counts per sample were estimated from amplification of reference gene primers within the assay. To quantify the absolute abundance of each unique TCRbeta CDR3 rearrangement, sequence reads were collapsed and filtered. For each sample, productive Simpson clonality was calculated as the square root of Simpson's diversity index over productive rearrangements. Sourced from immuneACCESS, this table was stored by TCRdb with only in-frame sequences that have V and J called. A share of the clones is absent; for the studies checked, an unresolved V gene accounts for under half, and the remainder has no known explanation. The DNA gave D and trimming, while V, J and clone size come from that table. In this sample the table shows approximately 170,000 clones, 89% of which occur a single time. The ten biggest clones cover 1.5% to 2% of the sample.

The chain employs TRBV30 and TRBJ1-2; the central 7 bases match TRBD1. The origin of this receptor is a man younger than 35 who had recovered from COVID-19. Specimen: peripheral blood. The sequence in DNA is TGTGCCTGTACCTCTCGGGACAGTAGCTTCTATGGCTACACCTTC. Translated, it gives CACTSRDSSFYGYTF. The CDR3, completed at both ends by the reference TRBV30 and TRBJ1-2 genes, gives the full variable domain SQTIHQWPATLVQPVGSPLSLECTVEGTSNPNLYWYRQAAGRGLQLLFYSVGIGQISSEVPQNLSASRPQDRQFILSSKKLLLSDSGFYLCACTSRDSSFYGYTFGSGTRLTVV.